The entry below describes one TCR beta chain. With V trimmed by 5 bases and J by 1 base, 4 bases remained unmatched. This CDR3 has 14 residues. The germline CDR1 and CDR2 sequences are SNHLY and FYNNEI. The data originate from a study of blood T cell repertoires in COVID-19. Across the study: Samples taken during acute and convalescent COVID-19 were collected in the United States, Italy and Spain. PBMCs, B-cell-depleted T cells, or T cells provided the cDNA or gDNA that made up the material.

TCRdb's copy holds only in-frame clones and misses some; the assay was immunoSEQ multiplex PCR. The data hold about 120,000 clones, with roughly 80% observed a single time. The chain employs TRBV2 and TRBJ1-1; 7 bases agree with TRBD1. Sequencing was performed on peripheral blood. The receptor was derived from a middle-aged man with acute or convalescent COVID-19. For the CDR3, the DNA is TGTGCCAGCAGTTCCCGGACAGGGAACACTGAAGCTTTCTTT. It yields the protein CASSSRTGNTEAFF.